This TCR beta chain was documented in a study of cytomegalovirus exposure and HLA in healthy donors (dated by TCRdb to 2016 to 2017). Some background on the complete study: An earlier analysis of some 550 of the donors reported 250 to 300 Gb of sequence data and 117 million unique TCR beta sequences from about 179 million T cells. An early release covering approximately 600 HLA-typed donors comprised approximately 290 gigabases of sequencing data and around 80 million unique TCR sequences. The genetic ancestry cluster associated with self-reported Caucasian donors included over 65% of the roughly 410 genotyped donors. The study aimed to test whether signatures of past pathogen exposure could be identified by cataloging public T cell receptors. The study used immunosequencing to profile the T cell repertoires of some 600 subjects and linked those repertoires to cytomegalovirus serostatus. In addition to the first cohort of about 650 subjects, a separate validation cohort of approximately 120 different subjects was used. To predict cytomegalovirus infection status, the study combined high-throughput TCR immunosequencing, statistical association of individual TCRs with disease status, and machine learning. A later analysis re-analyzed previously published TCR beta repertoires from 666 donors and added high-resolution HLA genotyping to study TCR occurrence patterns. Rather than using new phenotypic data, the later analysis identified candidate immune exposures from TCR beta sequences and from how often those sequences occurred across donors. In an earlier analysis of 587 of the donors, high-throughput TCR beta sequencing was used to judge whether each TCR beta V gene segment behaved as functional or pseudogenic. Alongside the repertoire data, information on donor age, sex, ethnicity and CMV serostatus was compiled. Genome-wide SNP genotypes for about 60% of the 666 donors were used in a later genetic analysis, which treated that subset as a discovery cohort. Every discovery cohort repertoire had been produced on one sequencing platform. HLA typing included class I and class II loci at four-digit resolution. Typing coverage varied by locus: 629-630 donors for A, B, C, DRB1 and DQB1; some 520 for DQA1; about 570 for DPA1; roughly 450 for DPB1. A few DR-DQ haplotypes were handled as single units for association and clustering because linkage in the cohort was strong. Among some 410 genotyped donors of the cohort, an average of 235,054 unique TCR beta nucleotide sequences were sequenced per donor, around 20% of them non-productive. Overall study results and their limits: CMV serostatus was the only immune exposure information available for the cohort. In vitro tests confirmed that a few of the cytomegalovirus-associated TCR beta chains recognize cytomegalovirus antigens. In a later analysis, most CMV-associated TCR beta chains were found to appear HLA-restricted, with HLA associations seemingly driven largely by CMV exposure. The classifier was reported to diagnose cytomegalovirus status with high specificity and sensitivity in both the original and validation cohorts. A later analysis associated 15,000 to 20,000 TCR beta sequences with specific HLA alleles at a false discovery rate of 0.05. A cluster of highly shared sequence variants was judged likely to represent a technical artifact of the sequencing pipeline. Correlated functional status among segregating V segments might be attributable to linkage disequilibrium, but an unknown experimental factor could not be ruled out. Because the 87-base-pair reads could not distinguish some IMGT-functional V segments, including TRBV6-2 and TRBV6-3, those segments were excluded. A further reported finding was that TCR beta sequences accurately predicted the HLA-A and HLA-B alleles for most subjects in the first cohort. Across donors, most TCR sequences were observed very rarely, whereas some public TCRs were present in many individuals. A total of fewer than 200 TCR beta chains were listed by the study as associated with cytomegalovirus. In an earlier analysis of fewer than 750 of the donors, most TCR beta V segments were observed in productive rearrangements about 87% or about 30% of the time, broadly matching IMGT annotations. In a later analysis, several top co-occurrence clusters were reported to appear linked to parvovirus B19, influenza, CMV and Epstein-Barr virus. Compared with equally common non-associated chains, HLA-associated TCR beta chains in a later analysis were more clonally expanded and had lower generation probabilities. A later genetic analysis reported fewer N-insertions in productive TCRs among donors in an Asian-associated ancestry cluster than the roughly 690-donor mean. The earlier analysis of approximately 590 of the donors excluded some 16 rarely observed V segments, including chromosome 9 orphons, because counts were too low. In a later genetic analysis, a missense DCLRE1C variant was associated with V-gene and J-gene trimming of TCR beta chains, and the association was replicated in an independent cohort. In this cohort, only TCR beta chains were sequenced, and detectable features were limited by the absence of alpha or paired-chain data. Because HLA typing was unavailable for some donors at each locus, only the typed subset was used in association tests. Strong co-occurrence of HLA alleles, especially DR and DQ, made assigning TCR associations to individual alleles difficult. It was suggested by the authors that the approach could potentially be generalized to other disease states and immunological phenotypes. In a later analysis, TCR association rates were found to vary across HLA loci, with the most associated TCRs seen for DRB1 alleles and the fewest for HLA-C alleles. The presence/absence analyses assumed that sequencing depth was roughly uniform across donors, and that assumption may not be true.

The library relied on the immunoSEQ multiplex PCR assay. A mixture of 60 forward primers for TCR Vbeta segments and 13 reverse primers for TCR Jbeta segments was used in the multiplex PCR. The CDR3 region of rearranged TCR beta genes was amplified from genomic DNA with a multiplex PCR assay. The Illumina HiSeq System was used to sequence the amplified TCR beta libraries as 87-base-pair reads. For the original study's pipeline: A later analysis counted some 74 million unique TCR beta chains across the 550 to 750 repertoires, and roughly 9.9 million of these chains were shared by at least two donors. A nearest-neighbor algorithm error-corrected the raw reads and collapsed the reads into unique sequences, merging closely related sequences to remove PCR and sequencing errors. To assign V, D and J gene segments, CDR3 sequences were aligned to IMGT reference sequences. For a sequence to be retained, a match of at least six nucleotides to both a V gene segment and a J gene segment was required. A rearrangement was called productive if the CDR3 had no stop codons and remained in frame with V and J, and every other rearrangement was called non-productive. CDR3 was defined by IMGT convention, running from the second conserved V-encoded cysteine to the conserved J-encoded phenylalanine. The earlier analysis of fewer than 750 of the donors excluded sequences that lacked an unambiguous match to a single V gene segment. In an earlier analysis of some 590 of the donors, V segments were called functional above 56.7% productive rearrangements and were called segregating when the between-donor standard deviation exceeded 5%. A statistical classification framework was developed to diagnose cytomegalovirus status using the catalog of TCR beta chain sequences. In a later analysis, TCR nucleotide sequences were compared against IMGT/GENE-DB human TR gene sequences so that V and J genes could be assigned. In a later analysis, CDR3 sequences and most-parsimonious VDJ recombination scenarios were assigned using the TCRdist pipeline. In a later analysis, each TCR beta chain was defined by its CDR3 amino acid sequence together with its V-gene family, and reads lacking a unique V-gene family were excluded. To address suspected cross-contamination and a sequencing artifact, a later analysis removed 550 to 750 highly shared, low-generation-probability nucleotide sequences. In a later analysis, a clonal expansion index was calculated for each public chain from normalized within-repertoire ranks of inferred template counts. In a later analysis, generation probabilities were computed using a VDJ recombination model fitted to out-of-frame rearrangements, and the results were checked against IGoR. A later analysis scored TCR-TCR, TCR-HLA and TCR-CMV co-occurrence with hypergeometric tests, applying a repertoire-size bias correction to TCR pairs. In a later analysis, false discovery rates were estimated by permuting HLA or CMV assignments 20 times. In a later analysis, co-occurring TCRs were grouped using DBSCAN, with TCRdist sequence similarity added in when clustering inside HLA-allele-positive subsets. Co-occurrence clustering excluded repertoires with fewer than 30,000 or more than 120,000 public chains, plus five with anomalous nucleotide sharing. TCRdb obtained this table from immuneACCESS and retained in-frame rearrangements with V and J assigned. These tables miss some clones; where compared with another copy, unresolved V genes account for less than half of the shortfall, and the remainder is unexplained. V and J calls plus clone size are reproduced from that table; the DNA served to infer D and trimming. The sample table holds over 100,000 clones, of which 80% to 85% were seen once. The leading ten clones occupy approximately 2.1% of the sample.

The germline V gene provides CDR1 SGHAT and CDR2 FQNNGV. The CDR3, from cysteine to phenylalanine, totals 14 residues. The kept DNA is CDR3 alone, 42 bases in frame from the first base. At the junction V is shortened by 5 bases and J by 4 bases; bases outside the gene matches: 7. This clone has a handful of counts. The target of this receptor is not known. Base-call qualities are not available, and no considerably larger clone is one nucleotide away. The cohort comprised fewer than 700 healthy bone marrow donors. Cohort members were all nominally healthy when sampled, although unrecorded immune exposures were likely present. The donor tested CMV seronegative, placing the donor among the 352 seronegative members of the cohort. Each donor provided a peripheral blood sample, and peripheral blood mononuclear cells were used for TCR beta sequencing. The Qiagen DNeasy Blood Extraction Kit was used to extract genomic DNA from the blood cell samples.

The V and J segments used are TRBV11-2 and TRBJ2-7; 8 junctional bases match TRBD1. Sequenced input: PBMCs. This sequence originates from a man aged 25 to 40 in good health and CMV-seronegative. CDR3 protein: CASSLGTGEYEQYF. The bases read TGTGCCAGCAGCCTAGGGACAGGAGAGTACGAGCAGTACTTC.